Listed below are T cell receptor beta chains from one sample, sequenced in a study of blood T cell repertoires in COVID-19. The method was immunoSEQ multiplex PCR; TCRdb's version includes in-frame clones alone and lacks a portion of them. Of fewer than 250,000 clones in the sample, over 75% were seen once. The sequenced material came from peripheral blood. The receptors here all came from a woman aged 40 to 50 who had recovered from COVID-19. Both conserved end residues are part of each CDR3. A D gene is named only where the DNA matches it firmly. Size tells how often a clone was seen (once, few, many) or the class of an expanded clone, and some rows leave it out.

J | D | size | V | DNA | CDR3
TRBJ2-3 | - | - | TRBV7-9 | TGTGCCAGCAGTCGAGGTAGCACAGATACGCAGTATTTT | CASSRGSTDTQYF
TRBJ2-1 | TRBD1 | - | TRBV3-1/TRBV3-2 | TGTGCCAGCAGCCTCCGGGACAGGTCCTACAATGAGCAGTTCTTC | CASSLRDRSYNEQFF
TRBJ2-1 | TRBD2 | - | TRBV6-4 | TGTGCCAGCAGTGACTCGAATTCCCCTAGCGGGAGAGGGGGTGAGCAGTTCTTC | CASSDSNSPSGRGGEQFF
TRBJ2-5 | - | - | TRBV3-1/TRBV3-2 | TGTGCCAGCAGCCAGGGAAGTGGGGGCGAGACCCAGTACTTC | CASSQGSGGETQYF
TRBJ2-1 | - | - | TRBV19 | TGTGCCAGTAGTAGGGCCAGCGGTTTACCCTACAATGAGCAGTTCTTC | CASSRASGLPYNEQFF
TRBJ2-1 | TRBD1 | - | TRBV5-6 | TGTGCCAGCAGCTTGGAGACAGGGGGGACCTACAATGAGCAGTTCTTC | CASSLETGGTYNEQFF
TRBJ1-6 | TRBD1 | - | TRBV7-8 | TGTGCCAGCAGCTTAGATTCAGGGGGCTCCTATAATTCACCCCTCCACTTT | CASSLDSGGSYNSPLHF
TRBJ2-1 | TRBD2 | - | TRBV29-1 | TGCAGCGTTGCACTACTAGCGGGAGGGCCCTACAATGAGCAGTTCTTC | CSVALLAGGPYNEQFF
TRBJ2-5 | - | once | TRBV19 | TGTGCCAGTAGAAGCCAGACAGGAACCGGGGTGACCCAGTACTTC | CASRSQTGTGVTQYF
TRBJ2-1 | TRBD2 | - | TRBV7-9 | TGTGCCAGCAGCGGACGCGGTCGGAGCGGGAGGTACAATGAGCAGTTCTTC | CASSGRGRSGRYNEQFF
TRBJ2-1 | - | - | TRBV5-1 | TGCGCCAGCAGCCTAGACCTTAACTCCTACAATGAGCAGTTCTTC | CASSLDLNSYNEQFF
TRBJ1-3 | - | - | TRBV27 | TGTGCCAGCAGTCCTGTGGGGACACCAGTCTCTGGAAACACCATATATTTT | CASSPVGTPVSGNTIYF
TRBJ1-1 | - | - | TRBV28 | TGTGCCAGCAGTTTATCAGGGGCCACTGAAGCTTTCTTT | CASSLSGATEAFF
TRBJ2-7 | TRBD2 | few | TRBV6-5 | TGTGCCAGCAGTCTTAGCGGGGGAAGCTCCTACGAGCAGTACTTC | CASSLSGGSSYEQYF
TRBJ2-1 | TRBD2 | - | TRBV6-2/TRBV6-3 | TGTGCCAGCAGTTTAAGGACTAGCGGACTTAATGAGCAGTTCTTC | CASSLRTSGLNEQFF
TRBJ2-1 | TRBD2 | few | TRBV19 | TGTGCCAGTAGTATAGAGGGGACTAGCGGGAGTGGGGTGACTGAGCAGTTCTTC | CASSIEGTSGSGVTEQFF
TRBJ1-2 | - | - | TRBV7-9 | TGTGCCAGCAGCTTACAAACAGGGAATGACGGCTACACCTTC | CASSLQTGNDGYTF
TRBJ1-5 | TRBD1 | once | TRBV4-3 | TGCGCCAGCAGCCAAGGGACAGGGACATTGGCGGAGCCCCAGCATTTT | CASSQGTGTLAEPQHF
TRBJ2-5 | TRBD1 | once | TRBV29-1 | TGCAGCGTTGTTGTGGGACAGGGGCATCTTCAAGAGACCCAGTACTTC | CSVVVGQGHLQETQYF
TRBJ1-1 | - | - | TRBV3-1/TRBV3-2 | TGTGCCAGCATCTCCAGGGGTTACACTGAAGCTTTCTTT | CASISRGYTEAFF
TRBJ2-2 | TRBD1 | - | TRBV4-3 | TGCGCCAGCAGCCATGACAGGGGCGCGAACACCGGGGAGCTGTTTTTT | CASSHDRGANTGELFF
TRBJ1-4 | - | - | TRBV5-1 | TGCGCCAGCAGCTTGGCGAGTGGCCCGGGTGAAAAACTGTTTTTT | CASSLASGPGEKLFF
TRBJ1-1 | TRBD1 | - | TRBV7-2 | TGTGCCAGCAGTTTCGCAGGGGGTTCGAGCACTGAAGCTTTCTTT | CASSFAGGSSTEAFF
TRBJ2-3 | TRBD2 | - | TRBV5-1 | TGCGCCAGCAGCCCGAGGGGCGGGAGGGCAGATACGCAGTATTTT | CASSPRGGRADTQYF
TRBJ2-7 | TRBD2 | - | TRBV30 | TGTGCCTGGAGCGAACCGAGCGGGATGTCCTACGAGCAGTACTTC | CAWSEPSGMSYEQYF
TRBJ2-1 | TRBD2 | - | TRBV30 | TGTGCCTGGACCACAACCGGGACTAAGCAGTTCTTC | CAWTTTGTKQFF
TRBJ2-5 | TRBD1 | - | TRBV5-1 | TGCGCCAGCAGCTTGGCAACCGGGACAGGGAGGTATGAGACCCAGTACTTC | CASSLATGTGRYETQYF
TRBJ2-2 | - | - | TRBV2 | TGTGCCAGCAGTGGGGGCCGGGACACCGGGGAGCTGTTTTTT | CASSGGRDTGELFF
TRBJ2-7 | - | - | TRBV18 | TGTGCCAGCTCACCCCCATCTTTGGGCAGACAGTACGAGCAGTACTTC | CASSPPSLGRQYEQYF
TRBJ2-1 | TRBD2 | - | TRBV7-9 | TGTGCCAGCAGCTTGACGAGGGATTGGGAGGGCGTATACAATGAGCAGTTCTTC | CASSLTRDWEGVYNEQFF
TRBJ2-1 | TRBD2 | - | TRBV9 | TGTGCCAGCAGCTTATCTAGCGGGAGAGTCTACAATGAGCAGTTCTTC | CASSLSSGRVYNEQFF
TRBJ2-3 | - | - | TRBV19 | TGTGCCAGTAGTAGCGCTACCGATACGCAGTATTTT | CASSSATDTQYF
TRBJ2-1 | TRBD2 | - | TRBV7-2 | TGTGCCAGCAGCCCTCCGGGACTAGGAGGGTACAATGAGCAGTTCTTC | CASSPPGLGGYNEQFF
TRBJ2-3 | TRBD2 | - | TRBV18 | TGTGCCAGCTCACCCCCCCTTGCGGGGGCAGATACGCAGTATTTT | CASSPPLAGADTQYF
TRBJ2-7 | - | - | TRBV30 | TGTGCCTGGAGTAGACCGGGGAGTCATAAGTACTTC | CAWSRPGSHKYF
TRBJ2-7 | TRBD2 | - | TRBV19 | TGTGCCAGTAGTATAGGGGGGGGACGAACCTACGAGCAGTACTTC | CASSIGGGRTYEQYF
TRBJ2-1 | TRBD1 | - | TRBV7-9 | TGTGCCAGCAGCTTAGACAGGGGCTCCTACAATGAGCAGTTCTTC | CASSLDRGSYNEQFF
TRBJ2-1 | TRBD1 | - | TRBV27 | TGTGCCAGCAGTATTAACCGGGACAGGGGAGAGGATGAGCAGTTCTTC | CASSINRDRGEDEQFF
TRBJ1-5 | - | - | TRBV18 | TGTGCCAGCTCACCATCGGTGAGTGATAGCAATCAGCCCCAGCATTTT | CASSPSVSDSNQPQHF
TRBJ2-7 | TRBD2 | - | TRBV6-2/TRBV6-3 | TGTGCCAGCAGTCCGATAGCGGGAGGGCGGCCGAGCGAGCAGTACTTC | CASSPIAGGRPSEQYF
TRBJ2-7 | TRBD2 | - | TRBV18 | TGTGCCAGCTCACCACCGTTAGTAGCGGGAGTTCACGAGCAGTACTTC | CASSPPLVAGVHEQYF
TRBJ2-7 | - | once | TRBV6-5 | TGTGCCAGCAGTTACTCAACGGGCGAGCAGTACTTC | CASSYSTGEQYF
TRBJ2-6 | - | - | TRBV2 | TGTGCCAGCAGACAGCGGACGGCTGGGGCCAACGTCCTGACTTTC | CASRQRTAGANVLTF
TRBJ2-3 | TRBD2 | once | TRBV30 | TGTGCCTGGAGACTAGCGGGTCGGCCAGATACGCAGTATTTT | CAWRLAGRPDTQYF
TRBJ2-1 | - | - | TRBV18 | TGTGCCAGCTCCCGACGACAGGCCTCTTCCTACAATGAGCAGTTCTTC | CASSRRQASSYNEQFF
TRBJ2-5 | TRBD2 | once | TRBV7-2 | TGTGCCAGCAGCTTAGTTGCTAGCGGGAACCAAGAGACCCAGTACTTC | CASSLVASGNQETQYF
TRBJ2-7 | TRBD2 | - | TRBV10-3 | TGTGCCATCAGTGACAGGGAGGGCGAGCAGTACTTC | CAISDREGEQYF
TRBJ1-6 | - | - | TRBV15 | TGTGCCACCAGCAGAGAGGACAGCCATAATTCACCCCTCCACTTT | CATSREDSHNSPLHF
TRBJ1-2 | TRBD1 | - | TRBV19 | TGTGCCAGTAGTATATCGCAGGGGGCGACGAGCTATGGCTACACCTTC | CASSISQGATSYGYTF
TRBJ2-1 | TRBD1 | few | TRBV25-1 | TGTGCCAGCAGTTTCACGGGACAGGGGATTGAGCAGTTCTTC | CASSFTGQGIEQFF
TRBJ2-7 | TRBD2 | - | TRBV13 | TGTGCCAGCAGCCCCCGAGGAGCGGGAGTCTACGAGCAGTACTTC | CASSPRGAGVYEQYF
TRBJ1-1 | TRBD1 | - | TRBV27 | TGTGCCAGCAGTTCCCTAGGACAGGGTGACACTGAAGCTTTCTTT | CASSSLGQGDTEAFF
TRBJ2-7 | - | - | TRBV29-1 | TGCAGCGTTCAGGCAGGGGTATACGAGCAGTACTTC | CSVQAGVYEQYF
TRBJ2-1 | - | few | TRBV28 | TGTGCCAGCAGTTTATCGGTAGCGGCCCCCTACTACAATGAGCAGTTCTTC | CASSLSVAAPYYNEQFF
TRBJ2-1 | - | - | TRBV4-2 | TGTGCCAGCAGCCTAGTCCTAGCGCCATACAATGAGCAGTTCTTC | CASSLVLAPYNEQFF